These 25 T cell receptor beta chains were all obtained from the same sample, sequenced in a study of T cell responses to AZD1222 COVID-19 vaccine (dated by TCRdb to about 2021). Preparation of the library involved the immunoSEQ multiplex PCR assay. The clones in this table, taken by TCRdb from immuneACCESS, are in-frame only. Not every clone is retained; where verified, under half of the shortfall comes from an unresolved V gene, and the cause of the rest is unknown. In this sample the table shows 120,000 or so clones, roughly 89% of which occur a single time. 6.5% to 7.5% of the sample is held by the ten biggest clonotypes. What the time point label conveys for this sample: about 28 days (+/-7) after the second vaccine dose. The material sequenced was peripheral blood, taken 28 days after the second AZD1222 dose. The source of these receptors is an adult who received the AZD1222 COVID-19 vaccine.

CDR3 region: CASSIGAGGIAKNIQYF. The CDR3 DNA reads TGTGCCAGTAGTATAGGTGCAGGGGGCATCGCCAAAAACATTCAGTACTTC. This rearrangement joins TRBV19 to TRBJ2-4; 8 bases map to TRBD1. J gave up 1 base and V 1 base, and 6 bases lay outside the gene matches. The CDR3 loop spans 17 amino acids. The V gene's germline CDR1 is LNHDA and CDR2 SQIVND (reference sequence).

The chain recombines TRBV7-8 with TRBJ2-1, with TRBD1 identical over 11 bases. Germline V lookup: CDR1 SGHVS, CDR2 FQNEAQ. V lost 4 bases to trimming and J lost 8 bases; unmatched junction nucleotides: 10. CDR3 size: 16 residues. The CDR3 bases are TGTGCCAGCAGCTCCCGCCGGGACAGGGGGGTTGATGAGCAGTTCTTC. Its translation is CASSSRRDRGVDEQFF.

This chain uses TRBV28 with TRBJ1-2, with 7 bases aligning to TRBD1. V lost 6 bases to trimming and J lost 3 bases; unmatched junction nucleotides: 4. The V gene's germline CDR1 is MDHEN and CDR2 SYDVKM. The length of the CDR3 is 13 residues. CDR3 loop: CASRQGFDYGYTF. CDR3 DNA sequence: TGTGCCAGCAGACAGGGGTTCGACTATGGCTACACCTTC.

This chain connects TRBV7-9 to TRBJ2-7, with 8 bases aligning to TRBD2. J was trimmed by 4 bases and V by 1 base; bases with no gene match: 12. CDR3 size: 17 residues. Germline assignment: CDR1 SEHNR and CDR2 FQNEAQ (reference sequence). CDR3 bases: TGTGCCAGCAGCTTAGATTCCGGGCCCGGCGGGAGGTACGAGCAGTACTTC. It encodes CASSLDSGPGGRYEQYF.

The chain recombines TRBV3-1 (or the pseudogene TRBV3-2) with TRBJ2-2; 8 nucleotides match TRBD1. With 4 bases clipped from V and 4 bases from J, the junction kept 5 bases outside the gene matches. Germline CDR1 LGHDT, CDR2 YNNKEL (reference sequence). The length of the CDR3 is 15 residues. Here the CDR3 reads CASSRLGQGTGELFF. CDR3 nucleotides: TGTGCCAGCAGCCGCCTCGGACAGGGCACCGGGGAGCTGTTTTTT.

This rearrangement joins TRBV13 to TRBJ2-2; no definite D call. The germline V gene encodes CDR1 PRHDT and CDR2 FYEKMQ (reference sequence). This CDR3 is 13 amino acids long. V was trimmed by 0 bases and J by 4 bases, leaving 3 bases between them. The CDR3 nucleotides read TGTGCCAGCAGCTTAGGCATCACCGGGGAGCTGTTTTTT. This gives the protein CASSLGITGELFF.

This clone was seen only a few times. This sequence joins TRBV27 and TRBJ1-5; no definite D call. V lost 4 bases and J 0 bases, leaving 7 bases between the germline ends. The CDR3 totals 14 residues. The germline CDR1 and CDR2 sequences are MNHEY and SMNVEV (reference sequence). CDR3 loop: CASSYGFSNQPQHF. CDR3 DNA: TGTGCCAGCAGTTACGGTTTTAGCAATCAGCCCCAGCATTTT.

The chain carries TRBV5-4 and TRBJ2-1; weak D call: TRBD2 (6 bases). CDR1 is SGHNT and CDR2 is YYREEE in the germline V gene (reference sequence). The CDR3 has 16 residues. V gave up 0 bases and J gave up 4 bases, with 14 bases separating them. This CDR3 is CASSLARGLTYNEQFF. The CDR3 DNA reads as TGTGCCAGCAGCTTGGCCCGGGGACTCACGTACAATGAGCAGTTCTTC.

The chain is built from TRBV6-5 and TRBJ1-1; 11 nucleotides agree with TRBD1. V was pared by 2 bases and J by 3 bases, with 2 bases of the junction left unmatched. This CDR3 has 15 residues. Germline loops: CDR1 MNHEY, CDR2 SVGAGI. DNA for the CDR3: TGTGCCAGCAGTTACGTGGGACAGGGGGACACTGAAGCTTTCTTT. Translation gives CASSYVGQGDTEAFF.

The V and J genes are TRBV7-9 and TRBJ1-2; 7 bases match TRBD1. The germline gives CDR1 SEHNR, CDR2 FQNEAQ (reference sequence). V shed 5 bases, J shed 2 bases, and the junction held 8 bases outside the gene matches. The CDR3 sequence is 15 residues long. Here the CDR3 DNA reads TGTGCCAGCAGCCCAGAAGGGGGCGCGAACTATGGCTACACCTTC. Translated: CASSPEGGANYGYTF.

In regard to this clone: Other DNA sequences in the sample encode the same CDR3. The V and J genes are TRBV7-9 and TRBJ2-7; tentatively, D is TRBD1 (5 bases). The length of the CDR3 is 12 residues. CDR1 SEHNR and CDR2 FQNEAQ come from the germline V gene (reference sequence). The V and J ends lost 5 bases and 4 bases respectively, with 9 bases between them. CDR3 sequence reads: CASSPDRYEQYF. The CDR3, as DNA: TGTGCCAGCAGCCCAGACAGATACGAGCAGTACTTC.

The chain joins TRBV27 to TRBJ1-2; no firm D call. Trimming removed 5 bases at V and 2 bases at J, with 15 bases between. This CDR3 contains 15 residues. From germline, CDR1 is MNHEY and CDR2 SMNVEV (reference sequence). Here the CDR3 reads CASSPTGRKNYGYTF. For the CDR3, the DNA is TGTGCCAGCAGTCCTACGGGCAGGAAAAACTATGGCTACACCTTC.

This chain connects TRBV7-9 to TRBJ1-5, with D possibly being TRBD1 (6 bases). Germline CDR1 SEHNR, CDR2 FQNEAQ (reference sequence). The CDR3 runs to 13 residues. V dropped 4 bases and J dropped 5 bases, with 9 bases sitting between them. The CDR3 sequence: CASSWRGDQPQHF. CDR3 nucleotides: TGTGCCAGCAGCTGGAGGGGGGATCAGCCCCAGCATTTT.

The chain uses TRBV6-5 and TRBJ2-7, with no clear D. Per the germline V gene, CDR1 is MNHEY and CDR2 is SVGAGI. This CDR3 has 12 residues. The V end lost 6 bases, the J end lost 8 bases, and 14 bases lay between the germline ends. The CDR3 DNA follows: TGTGCCAGCAGCCACCGGAGTGGGAAGCAGTACTTC. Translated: CASSHRSGKQYF.

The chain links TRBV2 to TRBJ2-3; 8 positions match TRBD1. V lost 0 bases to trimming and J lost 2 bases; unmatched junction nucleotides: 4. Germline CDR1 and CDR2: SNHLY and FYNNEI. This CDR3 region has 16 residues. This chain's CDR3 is CASSEASGGNTDTQYF. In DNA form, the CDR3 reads TGTGCCAGCAGTGAAGCGTCAGGGGGCAACACAGATACGCAGTATTTT.

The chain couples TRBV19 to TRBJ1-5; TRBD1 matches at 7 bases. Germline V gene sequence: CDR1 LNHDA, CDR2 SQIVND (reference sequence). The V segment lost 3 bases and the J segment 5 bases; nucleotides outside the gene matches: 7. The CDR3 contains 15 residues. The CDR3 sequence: CASSIVTGMDQPQHF. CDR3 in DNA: TGTGCCAGTAGTATTGTGACAGGGATGGATCAGCCCCAGCATTTT.

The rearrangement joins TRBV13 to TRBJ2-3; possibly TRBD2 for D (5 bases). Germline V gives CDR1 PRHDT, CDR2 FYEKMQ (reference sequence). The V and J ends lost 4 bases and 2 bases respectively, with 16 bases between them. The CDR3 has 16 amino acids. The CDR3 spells CASSSRRTLHTDTQYF. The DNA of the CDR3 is TGTGCCAGCAGCTCTCGACGGACTCTTCACACAGATACGCAGTATTTT.

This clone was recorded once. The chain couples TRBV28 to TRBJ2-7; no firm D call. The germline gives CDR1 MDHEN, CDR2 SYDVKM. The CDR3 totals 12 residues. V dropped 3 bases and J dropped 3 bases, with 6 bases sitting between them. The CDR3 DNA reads TGTGCCAGCAGTTTTGTTGGCTACGAGCAGTACTTC. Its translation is CASSFVGYEQYF. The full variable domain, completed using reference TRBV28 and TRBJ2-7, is DVKVTQSSRYLVKRTGEKVFLECVQDMDHENMFWYRQDPGLGLRLIYFSYDVKMKEKGDIPEGYSVSREKKERFSLILESASTNQTSMYLCASSFVGYEQYFGPGTRLTVT.

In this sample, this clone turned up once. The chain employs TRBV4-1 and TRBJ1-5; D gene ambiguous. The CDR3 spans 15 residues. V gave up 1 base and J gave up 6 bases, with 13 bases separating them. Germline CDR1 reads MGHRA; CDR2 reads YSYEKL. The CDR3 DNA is TGCGCCAGCAGCCAAGTGAGGGAGAGAAGTCAGCCCCAGCATTTT. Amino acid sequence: CASSQVRERSQPQHF.

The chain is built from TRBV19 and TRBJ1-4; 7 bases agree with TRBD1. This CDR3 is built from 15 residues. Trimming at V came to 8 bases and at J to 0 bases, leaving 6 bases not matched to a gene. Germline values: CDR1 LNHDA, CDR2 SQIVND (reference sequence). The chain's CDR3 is CASGRGQPTNEKLFF. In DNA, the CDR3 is TGTGCCAGTGGTAGGGGACAGCCAACTAATGAAAAACTGTTTTTT.

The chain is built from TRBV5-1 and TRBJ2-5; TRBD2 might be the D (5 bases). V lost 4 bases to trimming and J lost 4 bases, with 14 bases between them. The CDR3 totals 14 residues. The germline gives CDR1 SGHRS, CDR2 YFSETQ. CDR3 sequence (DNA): TGCGCCAGCAGCGCTGGACGTGAGGGAGAGACCCAGTACTTC. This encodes CASSAGREGETQYF.

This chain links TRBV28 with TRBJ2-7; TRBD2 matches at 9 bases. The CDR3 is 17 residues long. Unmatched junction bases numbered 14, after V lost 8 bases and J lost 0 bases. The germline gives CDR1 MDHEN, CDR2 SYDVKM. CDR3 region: CASSKVNSGSLSYEQYF. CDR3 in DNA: TGTGCCAGCTCCAAAGTAAATAGCGGGAGCCTCTCCTACGAGCAGTACTTC.

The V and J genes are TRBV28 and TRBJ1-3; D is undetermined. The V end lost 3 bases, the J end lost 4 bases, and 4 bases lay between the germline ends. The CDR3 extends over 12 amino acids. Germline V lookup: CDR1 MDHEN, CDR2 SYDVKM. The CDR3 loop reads CASSFAGNTIYF. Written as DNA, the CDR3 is TGTGCCAGCAGTTTTGCAGGAAACACCATATATTTT.

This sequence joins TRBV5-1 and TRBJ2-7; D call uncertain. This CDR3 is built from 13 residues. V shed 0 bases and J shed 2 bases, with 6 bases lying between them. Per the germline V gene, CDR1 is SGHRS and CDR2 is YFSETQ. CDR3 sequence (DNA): TGCGCCAGCAGCTTGGTAGGTCCCTACGAGCAGTACTTC. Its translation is CASSLVGPYEQYF.

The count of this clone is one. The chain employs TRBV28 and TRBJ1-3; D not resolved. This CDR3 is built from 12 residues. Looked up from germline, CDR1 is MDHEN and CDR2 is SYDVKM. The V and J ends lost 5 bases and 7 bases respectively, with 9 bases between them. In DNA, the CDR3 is TGTGCCAGCAGTACCTCGGGGAACACCATATATTTT. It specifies CASSTSGNTIYF.